This TCR beta chain was sequenced for a study of shared clonotypes between healthy human individuals. CD45RO negativity and positive selection for CCR7 defined naive CD8 cells, a population that excluded terminally differentiated effector memory CD45RA+ cells. Donation came from healthy HIV-negative adults that had no recent acute infections or vaccinations. Comments on this clone: Antigen unknown.

Evenly divided among several immunoSEQ plates was the genomic DNA of each subset. Clones were read by immunoSEQ multiplex PCR, and TCRdb kept only the in-frame ones, dropping some. Counted here are around 2.1 million clones, approximately 94% occurring once; the ten biggest clones make up under 2%. Study-wide results and limits: The low donor count limited represented genetic and exposure-history diversity. Clonotype sharing across several donors was observed for around 5% of naive CD4 clonotypes.

The sequence came from a man in his late teens or twenties in good health. Some clones in this sample may be carry-over from other donors' samples. Sequencing was done on a sample of naive CD8+ T cells from PBMCs.

The CDR3 sequence: CASSIGGTAGYEQYF. DNA for the CDR3: TGTGCCAGCAGCATTGGAGGGACAGCGGGATACGAGCAGTACTTC. The rearrangement uses TRBV5-4 and TRBJ2-7; D tentatively fits TRBD1 or TRBD2 (7 bases each). This CDR3 is 15 amino acids long. Trimming cost V 4 bases and J 4 bases, with 18 bases left between them. Germline loops: CDR1 SGHNT, CDR2 YYREEE (reference sequence).